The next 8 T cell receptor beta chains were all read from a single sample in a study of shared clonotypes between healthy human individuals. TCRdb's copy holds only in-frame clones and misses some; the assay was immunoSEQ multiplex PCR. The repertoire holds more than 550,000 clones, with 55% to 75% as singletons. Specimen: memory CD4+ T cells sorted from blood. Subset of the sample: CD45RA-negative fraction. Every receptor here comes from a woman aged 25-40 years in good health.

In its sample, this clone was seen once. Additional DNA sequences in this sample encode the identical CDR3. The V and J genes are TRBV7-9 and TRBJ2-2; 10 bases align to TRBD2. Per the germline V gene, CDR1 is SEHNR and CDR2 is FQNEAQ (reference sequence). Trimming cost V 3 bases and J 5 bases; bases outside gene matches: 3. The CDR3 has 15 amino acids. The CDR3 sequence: CASSLLAGETGELFF. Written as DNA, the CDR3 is TGTGCCAGCAGCTTGCTAGCGGGAGAAACCGGGGAGCTGTTTTTT.

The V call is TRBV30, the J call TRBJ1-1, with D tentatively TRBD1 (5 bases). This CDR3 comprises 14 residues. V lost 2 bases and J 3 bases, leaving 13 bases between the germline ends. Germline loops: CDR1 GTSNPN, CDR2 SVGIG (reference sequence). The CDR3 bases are TGTGCCTGGAGTCTACTGGGGGGTGACACTGAAGCTTTCTTT. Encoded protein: CAWSLLGGDTEAFF.

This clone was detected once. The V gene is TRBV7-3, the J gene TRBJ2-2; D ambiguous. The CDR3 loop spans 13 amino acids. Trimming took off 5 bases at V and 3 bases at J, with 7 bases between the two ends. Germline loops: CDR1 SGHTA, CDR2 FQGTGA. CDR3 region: CASSKVDTGELFF. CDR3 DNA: TGTGCCAGCAGCAAGGTGGACACCGGGGAGCTGTTTTTT.

CDR3 nucleotides: TGCGCCAGCAGCAGGCAGGACGATGAGCAGTTCTTC. Translated, it gives CASSRQDDEQFF. This chain connects TRBV5-1 to TRBJ2-1, with D uncertain. The CDR3 covers 12 residues. The V end lost 4 bases, the J end lost 8 bases, and 10 bases lay between the germline ends. Germline V gives CDR1 SGHRS, CDR2 YFSETQ.

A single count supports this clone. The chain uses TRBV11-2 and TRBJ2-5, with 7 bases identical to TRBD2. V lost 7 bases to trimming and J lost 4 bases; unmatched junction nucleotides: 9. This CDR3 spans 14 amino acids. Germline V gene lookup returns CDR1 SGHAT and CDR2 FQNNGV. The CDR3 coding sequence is TGTGCCAGCACCCCACCCGGGGGGAGAGAGACCCAGTACTTC. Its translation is CASTPPGGRETQYF.

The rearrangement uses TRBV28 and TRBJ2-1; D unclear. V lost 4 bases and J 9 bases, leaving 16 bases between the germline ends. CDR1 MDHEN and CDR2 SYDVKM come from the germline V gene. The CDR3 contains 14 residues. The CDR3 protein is CASSSSQDWGEQFF. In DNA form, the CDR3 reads TGTGCCAGCAGTTCATCTCAAGATTGGGGTGAGCAGTTCTTC.

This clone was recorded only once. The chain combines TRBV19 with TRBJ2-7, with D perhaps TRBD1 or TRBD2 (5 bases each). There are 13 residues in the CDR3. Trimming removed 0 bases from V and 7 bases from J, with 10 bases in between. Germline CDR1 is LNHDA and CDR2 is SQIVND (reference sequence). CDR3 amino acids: CASSIEGPREQYF. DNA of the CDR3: TGTGCCAGTAGTATAGAGGGACCGAGGGAGCAGTACTTC.

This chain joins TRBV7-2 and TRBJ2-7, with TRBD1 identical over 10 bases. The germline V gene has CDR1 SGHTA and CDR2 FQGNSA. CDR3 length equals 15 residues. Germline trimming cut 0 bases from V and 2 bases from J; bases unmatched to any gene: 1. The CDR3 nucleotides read TGTGCCAGCAGCTTAGCCGGGACAGGGGCCTACGAGCAGTACTTC. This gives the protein CASSLAGTGAYEQYF.